Following are 4 T cell receptor beta chains from one sample sequenced in a study of Ad26.COV2.S vaccination and SARS-CoV-2 variants. Indicated treatment: roughly 19 received Ad26.COV2.S at low or high dose, single or two shots; several received placebo; per-sample allocation not given. On day 63 after the first injection, vaccine and placebo recipients gave samples. Here immunoSEQ multiplex PCR was the method, and the copy in TCRdb shows in-frame clones only, minus some. Of 410,000 or so clones listed, 80% to 95% are singletons. The specimen was peripheral blood, collected in a trial of Ad26.COV2.S vaccine versus placebo. The receptors were sampled from a person between 18 and 65 years old who received the Ad26.COV2.S COVID-19 vaccine or a placebo.

The chain couples TRBV4-1 to TRBJ2-7; TRBD2 is a possible D gene (6 bases). The CDR3 loop spans 13 amino acids. The V gene's germline CDR1 is MGHRA and CDR2 YSYEKL. Trimming shortened V by 1 base and J by 7 bases, and 11 bases separated the two germline ends. The CDR3 reads CASSQGRAGEQYF. For the CDR3, the DNA is TGCGCCAGCAGCCAAGGAAGAGCGGGTGAGCAGTACTTC.

The rearrangement links TRBV3-1 (or the pseudogene TRBV3-2) to TRBJ1-2, with 8 bases lining up with TRBD1. Trimming cost V 1 base and J 4 bases; bases outside gene matches: 5. The CDR3 extends over 15 amino acids. The germline CDR1 and CDR2 sequences are LGHDT and YNNKEL (reference sequence). In nucleotides, the CDR3 is TGTGCCAGCAGCCAAGTCGAGACAGGGGTCTATGGCTACACCTTC. Translation gives CASSQVETGVYGYTF.

This chain links TRBV3-1 (or the pseudogene TRBV3-2) with TRBJ2-7; tentative D call: TRBD2 (5 bases). This CDR3 contains 13 residues. Between the trimmed V and J ends, which lost 5 bases and 9 bases, there was a span of 17 bases. Per germline, CDR1 LGHDT and CDR2 YNNKEL (reference sequence). The CDR3 sequence: CASSDYANRGQYF. Written as DNA, the CDR3 is TGTGCCAGCAGCGACTACGCAAATCGGGGGCAGTACTTC.

J is TRBJ1-1 and V is TRBV28; 7 nucleotides agree with TRBD1. This CDR3 has 13 residues. Germline V gene sequence: CDR1 MDHEN, CDR2 SYDVKM. After removal of 8 bases from V and 1 base from J, the junction contained 4 bases not matched to a gene. The CDR3 spells CASEGAQNTEAFF. CDR3 sequence (DNA): TGTGCCAGCGAGGGGGCCCAGAACACTGAAGCTTTCTTT.